This TCR beta chain emerged from a study of T cell changes during pregnancy in multiple sclerosis. The CDR3 is 13 residues long. CDR1 and CDR2 from the germline V gene are MNHEY and SMNVEV (reference sequence). Unmatched junction bases numbered 7, after V lost 2 bases and J lost 9 bases. TCRdb's table, derived via immunoSEQ multiplex PCR, lists solely in-frame clones and lacks some. The table has roughly 40,000 clones, 88% seen once. V is TRBV27 and J is TRBJ2-7; 7 bases map to TRBD1. This clonotype originated in a female donor with multiple sclerosis, enrolled in a pregnancy study. Sample: CD4+ T cells from peripheral blood mononuclear cells, taken before pregnancy. DNA of the CDR3: TGTGCCAGCAGTTTACACAGGGGAACGGGGCAGTACTTC. It codes for CASSLHRGTGQYF.